The subject of this entry is one TCR beta chain. Trimming at V came to 9 bases and at J to 7 bases, leaving 13 bases not matched to a gene. The CDR3 extends over 16 amino acids. CDR1 LNHDA and CDR2 SQIVND come from the germline V gene (reference sequence). This entry comes from a study of T cells in Graves' hyperthyroidism and ophthalmopathy. TCR beta CDR3 regions were amplified from RNA. A set of HTBI primers served as the primers for a first-round RT-PCR of the TCR CDR3. MiXCR, applied by TCRdb to the multiplex PCR reads, yields one record per CDR3 protein. Among over 250,000 distinct CDR3 sequences listed, roughly 22% were seen once.

This chain links TRBV19 with TRBJ2-2, with TRBD2 matching over 11 bases. The sequence was collected from a man aged 30-40 years with Graves' ophthalmopathy. Sequenced: blood. The CDR3 reads CASASGRTGGIGELFF. The CDR3 bases are TGTGCCAGCGCTAGCGGGAGGACGGGCGGGATCGGGGAGCTGTTTTTT.